This T cell receptor (beta chain) comes out of a study of blood T cell repertoires in COVID-19. The overall study: Nucleic acid was either cDNA or gDNA, and it came from T cells, B-cell-depleted T cells, or PBMCs.

As processed by the authors: Using reference gene primer amplification, nucleated cell counts were estimated. Clones were sequenced by immunoSEQ multiplex PCR, and TCRdb holds only the in-frame ones, with some missing. V, J and clone size are taken as reported in that table, and D and trimming were inferred from the DNA itself. The repertoire holds approximately 70,000 clones, with roughly four fifths as singletons. Trimming removed 11 bases at V and 2 bases at J, with 15 bases between. Germline assignment: CDR1 ENHRY and CDR2 SYGVKD. The CDR3 runs to 13 residues. This chain links TRBV10-3 with TRBJ1-1; possibly TRBD1 for D (6 bases). Sequencing input: peripheral blood. This TCR was sampled from a woman aged 55-75 years with acute or convalescent COVID-19. This CDR3 reads CAASPGENTEAFF. For the CDR3, the DNA is TGTGCCGCCTCCCCAGGGGAAAACACTGAAGCTTTCTTT.